The sequence of this T cell receptor (beta chain) was determined in a study of blood T cell repertoires in COVID-19. Across the study: The United States, Italy and Spain provided the acute and convalescent COVID-19 samples.

The assay was immunoSEQ multiplex PCR, and TCRdb's table has in-frame clones only and misses some. Found here are 200,000 to 250,000 clones, around four fifths of them singletons; the top ten hold approximately 5.1%. Sequencing was carried out using peripheral blood. This TCR was recovered from a woman aged 60-70 years who had recovered from COVID-19.

The CDR3 nucleotides read TGTGCCAGCAGTCCAGAATATTCTGAAGCTTTCTTT. Protein product: CASSPEYSEAFF. The V call is TRBV2, the J call TRBJ1-1; no clear D. CDR1 is SNHLY, CDR2 FYNNEI, per germline. The CDR3 is 12 residues long. Trimming stripped 5 bases from V and 6 bases from J, with 10 bases between. Full variable domain (outside the CDR3, taken from reference TRBV2 and TRBJ1-1): EPEVTQTPSHQVTQMGQEVILRCVPISNHLYFYWYRQILGQKVEFLVSFYNNEISEKSEIFDDQFSVERPDGSNFTLKIRSTKLEDSAMYFCASSPEYSEAFFGQGTRLTVV.